This T cell receptor beta chain is drawn from a study of lymphopenia after photon versus proton radiotherapy. Only in-frame clones appear in the TCRdb table, and some are missing; sequencing was by immunoSEQ multiplex PCR. Of roughly 45,000 clones in the sample, less than 90% were seen once. Comment on this clone: Its specificity is not known.

Germline assignment: CDR1 MNHEY and CDR2 SMNVEV (reference sequence). The CDR3 has 15 residues. Trimming took off 2 bases at V and 6 bases at J, with 17 bases between the two ends. Broader study findings: Under photons, naive T cells and diversity fell while effector/memory populations rose. Post-nadir diversity loss with photons came from oligoclonal expansion, particularly CD8+ Temra cells. Survival link was tested only in deceased patients; proton benefit remains a possibility. Larger post-nadir TCR diversity loss correlated inversely with survival in deceased patients.

This TCR was sampled from a man aged 35-49 years with gastric cancer. The rearrangement joins TRBV27 to TRBJ2-7, with a possible D match to TRBD2 (7 bases). The sample consisted of peripheral blood, taken from a patient treated with photon-based radiotherapy. The chain's CDR3 is CASSLTGGAGGEQYF. The CDR3 DNA sequence: TGTGCCAGCAGTTTAACGGGGGGCGCCGGGGGCGAGCAGTACTTC.